This T cell receptor (beta chain) derives from a study of T-cell memory formation after mild COVID-19. Study details: In these data, TCR clusters were largely donor specific. Study-wide results and caveats: Detection of some responders pre-infection suggested pre-existing cross-reactive memory T cells participated. The CD4+ clones that contracted clustered mainly within CM and EM, and the CD8+ clones concentrated in EMRA. CD4/CD8 balance characterized clones contracting day 15 to 85, and CD4+ skew characterized later expanders.

This clonotype turned up a few times. Its cognate antigen is unknown. Germline CDR1 is KGHSH and CDR2 is LQKENI. The germline V and J ends were trimmed by 6 bases and 2 bases, with 11 bases remaining between them. The CDR3 runs to 14 residues. One entry per CDR3 protein, called by TCRdb with MiXCR from the 5' RACE reads. The profile covers about 400,000 distinct CDR3 sequences, with around 24% appearing a single time and around 8.1% taken by the ten largest. The receptor's source is an adult woman who had mild COVID-19 (a few samples of this study predate the infection). Cell type and time point are not known. This sequence joins TRBV18 and TRBJ1-5; D is undetermined. The sample taken for sequencing was PBMCs or a T cell subset sorted from them (not recorded which). The CDR3 bases are TGTGCCAGCTCCCAGAGGGATGGCAATCAGCCCCAGCATTTT. This gives the protein CASSQRDGNQPQHF.